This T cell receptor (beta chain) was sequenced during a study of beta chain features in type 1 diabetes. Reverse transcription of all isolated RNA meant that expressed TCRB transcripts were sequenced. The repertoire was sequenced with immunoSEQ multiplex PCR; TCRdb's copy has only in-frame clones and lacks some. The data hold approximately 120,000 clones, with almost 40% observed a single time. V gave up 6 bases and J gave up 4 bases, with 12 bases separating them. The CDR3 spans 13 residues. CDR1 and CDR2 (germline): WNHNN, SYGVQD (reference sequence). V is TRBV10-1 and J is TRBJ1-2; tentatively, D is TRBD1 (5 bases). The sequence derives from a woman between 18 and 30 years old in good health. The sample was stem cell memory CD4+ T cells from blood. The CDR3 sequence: CASRTEICYGYTF. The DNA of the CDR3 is TGCGCCAGCAGGACAGAGATATGCTATGGCTACACCTTC.